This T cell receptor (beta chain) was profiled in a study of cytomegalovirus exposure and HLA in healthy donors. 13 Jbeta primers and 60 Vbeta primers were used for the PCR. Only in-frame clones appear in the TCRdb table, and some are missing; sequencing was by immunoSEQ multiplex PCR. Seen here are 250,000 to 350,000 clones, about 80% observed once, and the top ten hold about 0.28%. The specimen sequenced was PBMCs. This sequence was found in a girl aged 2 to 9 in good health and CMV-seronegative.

CDR3 bases: TGTGCCAGCAGCCCGGGACTAGCGGGGGGGCTGCGGAAAGAGACCCAGTACTTC. Its translation is CASSPGLAGGLRKETQYF. The chain links TRBV5-4 to TRBJ2-5; 16 bases map to TRBD2. J was trimmed by 3 bases and V by 4 bases; bases with no gene match: 9. CDR1 and CDR2 (germline): SGHNT, YYREEE (reference sequence). The length of the CDR3 is 18 residues.